The clone carrying this T cell receptor beta chain was observed a handful of times. Its antigen is not identified. This specimen comes from a study of T cell repertoires in cytomegalovirus infection. The CDR3 spans 14 residues. Germline assignment: CDR1 KGHSH and CDR2 LQKENI. V lost 3 bases and J 5 bases, leaving 13 bases between the germline ends. TCRdb ran MiXCR on the reads and lists one entry per CDR3 protein. The sample consists of about 500,000 distinct CDR3 sequences, 25% to 35% of them appearing once. The receptor comes from a human donor in good health (CMV status not recorded). Some clones in this sample may be carry-over from other donors' samples. The starting material was cultured PBMCs, obtained from culture after CMV antigen stimulation. The J gene is TRBJ2-5, the V gene TRBV18; D perhaps matches TRBD2 (5 bases). The CDR3 spells CASSPVRAGETQYF. CDR3 nucleotides: TGTGCCAGCTCACCTGTGAGGGCGGGCGAGACCCAGTACTTC.